The 15 T cell receptor beta chains listed next were all sequenced from one sample in a study of T cells after somatic rescue of genetic block. TCRdb's table, derived via immunoSEQ multiplex PCR, lists solely in-frame clones and lacks some. In the table there are 45,000 to 55,000 clones, roughly 96% of which are singletons. Sequencing was carried out using peripheral blood mononuclear cells (PBMCs). These receptors came from a child less than two years old.

Remarks on this clone: Different DNA sequences within this sample yield the same CDR3. The chain couples TRBV6-5 to TRBJ1-5; D gene unclear. V lost 3 bases, J lost 4 bases, and 7 bases lay in between. The CDR3 totals 13 residues. Germline CDR1 is MNHEY and CDR2 is SVGAGI. The chain's CDR3 is CASSYRGNQPQHF. DNA of the CDR3: TGTGCCAGCAGTTATAGAGGGAATCAGCCCCAGCATTTT.

The chain combines TRBV6-6 with TRBJ2-1; D might be TRBD1 or TRBD2, each matching 5 bases. Germline V gene lookup returns CDR1 MNHNY and CDR2 SVGAGI (reference sequence). This CDR3 contains 13 residues. V lost 2 bases to trimming and J lost 8 bases, with 10 bases between them. The CDR3 is CASSYRGVDEQFF. CDR3 in DNA: TGTGCCAGCAGTTACCGGGGCGTCGATGAGCAGTTCTTC.

The chain joins TRBV6-1 to TRBJ1-1, with 9 positions matching TRBD1. Looked up from germline, CDR1 is MNHNS and CDR2 is SASEGT. The CDR3 consists of 14 residues. V shed 4 bases and J 3 bases; nucleotides not matched to a gene: 3. CDR3 nucleotide sequence: TGTGCCAGCAGTGGGGGGACAGGGTACACTGAAGCTTTCTTT. This encodes CASSGGTGYTEAFF.

The chain has TRBV5-4 and TRBJ2-1; 11 positions match TRBD2. Germline V CDR1 and CDR2: SGHNT, YYREEE (reference sequence). V lost 4 bases to trimming and J lost 5 bases; unmatched junction nucleotides: 2. CDR3 length: 14 amino acids. CDR3 in DNA: TGTGCCAGCAGCCCGGGACTAGCGGACAATGAGCAGTTCTTC. Amino acids: CASSPGLADNEQFF. The full variable domain, with the rest looked up from reference TRBV5-4 and TRBJ2-1, is ETGVTQSPTHLIKTRGQQVTLRCSSQSGHNTVSWYQQALGQGPQFIFQYYREEENGRGNFPPRFSGLQFPNYSSELNVNALELDDSALYLCASSPGLADNEQFFGPGTRLTVL.

The chain combines TRBV19 with TRBJ2-4; TRBD1 is a possible D gene (5 bases). Germline V lookup: CDR1 LNHDA, CDR2 SQIVND (reference sequence). The CDR3 totals 15 residues. Deletions cut 5 bases from V and 3 bases from J, with 14 bases between. CDR3 amino acids: CASSAATDFKNIQYF. The CDR3 nucleotides are TGTGCCAGTAGTGCCGCGACAGATTTCAAAAACATTCAGTACTTC. Variable domain in full (rest from reference TRBV19 and TRBJ2-4): DGGITQSPKYLFRKEGQNVTLSCEQNLNHDAMYWYRQDPGQGLRLIYYSQIVNDFQKGDIAEGYSVSREKKESFPLTVTSAQKNPTAFYLCASSAATDFKNIQYFGAGTRLSVL.

V is TRBV20-1 and J is TRBJ2-7, with D hard to call. The CDR3 sequence is 9 residues long. Germline V CDR1 and CDR2: DFQATT, SNEGSKA (reference sequence). The V end was cut by 3 bases, the J end by 3 bases, with 0 bases between. CDR3 sequence (DNA): TGCAGTGCTAGCTACGAGCAGTACTTC. Protein product: CSASYEQYF.

This chain uses TRBV19 with TRBJ1-2, with D tentatively TRBD1 (6 bases). Trimming stripped 3 bases from V and 2 bases from J, with 7 bases between. CDR3 size: 13 residues. The germline V gene has CDR1 LNHDA and CDR2 SQIVND (reference sequence). The CDR3 protein is CASSMGQNYGYTF. CDR3 DNA: TGTGCCAGTAGTATGGGACAAAACTATGGCTACACCTTC.

The chain recombines TRBV5-1 with TRBJ2-7, with a possible D match to TRBD2 (5 bases). Germline V gives CDR1 SGHRS, CDR2 YFSETQ. The CDR3 length is 15 residues. V was pared by 6 bases and J by 1 base, with 17 bases between. In nucleotides, the CDR3 is TGCGCCAGCAACGATCCTCCGAGAGGGTCCTACGAGCAGTACTTC. Translated: CASNDPPRGSYEQYF.

The chain links TRBV6-1 to TRBJ1-2, with TRBD1 matching over 7 bases. CDR1 is MNHNS and CDR2 is SASEGT in the germline V gene. The CDR3 is 12 residues long. V lost 2 bases and J lost 8; bases outside the gene matches: 2. Here the CDR3 DNA reads TGTGCCAGCAGTGAAAGGGGGCAAGGCTACACCTTC. As protein: CASSERGQGYTF.

This rearrangement joins TRBV4-1 to TRBJ1-5; D not certain. Trimming shortened V by 0 bases and J by 3 bases, and 0 bases separated the two germline ends. The CDR3 totals 12 residues. CDR1 is MGHRA, CDR2 YSYEKL, per germline. For the CDR3, the DNA is TGCGCCAGCAGCCAAGACAATCAGCCCCAGCATTTT. It encodes CASSQDNQPQHF.

The CDR3 coding sequence is TGCGCCAGCAGCTTTGACAGGAGCTCCTACGAGCAGTACTTC. It is translated as CASSFDRSSYEQYF. The chain employs TRBV5-1 and TRBJ2-7, with D perhaps TRBD1 (6 bases). Germline CDR1 and CDR2: SGHRS and YFSETQ. The CDR3 has 14 amino acids. Trimming stripped 2 bases from V and 0 bases from J, with 9 bases between.

The rearrangement links TRBV5-1 to TRBJ2-1, with 10 bases lining up with TRBD2. This CDR3 region has 15 residues. Losses at the gene ends were 0 bases for V and 12 bases for J; bases not matched to a gene: 9. Looked up from germline, CDR1 is SGHRS and CDR2 is YFSETQ. CDR3 amino acids: CASSLDSSGSSGQFF. CDR3 sequence (DNA): TGCGCCAGCAGCTTGGACTCTAGCGGGAGTTCAGGGCAGTTCTTC.

The chain carries TRBV9 and TRBJ2-1; weak D call: TRBD2 (6 bases). V was trimmed by 0 bases and J by 1 base, leaving 11 bases between them. This CDR3 comprises 16 residues. Looked up from germline, CDR1 is SGDLS and CDR2 is YYNGEE. This chain's CDR3 is CASSVVERASYNEQFF. DNA of the CDR3: TGTGCCAGCAGCGTAGTAGAGCGGGCTTCCTACAATGAGCAGTTCTTC.

DNA for the CDR3: TGTGCCGCAGGGAACTATGGCTACACCTTC. This encodes CAAGNYGYTF. The rearrangement joins TRBV6-5 to TRBJ1-2, with TRBD1 as a possible D gene (5 bases). CDR1 and CDR2 (germline): MNHEY, SVGAGI. The length of the CDR3 is 10 residues. V shed 11 bases and J shed 2 bases, with 6 bases lying between them.

The V call is TRBV4-3, the J call TRBJ1-4, with a possible D match to TRBD1 (5 bases). This CDR3 has 16 residues. Between the trimmed V and J ends, which lost 1 base and 8 bases, there was a span of 17 bases. Per germline, CDR1 LGHNA and CDR2 YSLEER. CDR3 nucleotides: TGCGCCAGCAGCCAAGGACTCGGGCAGGGTGAGGAAAAACTGTTTTTT. Its protein is CASSQGLGQGEEKLFF.